The clone carrying this T cell receptor beta chain was observed many times. The sample belongs to a study of blood T cell repertoires in COVID-19. About the study: PBMCs, B-cell-depleted T cells, or T cells were the source of the cDNA or gDNA that made up the material.

Under the authors' procedure: Reference gene primer amplification in the assay estimated nucleated cell counts. The assay was immunoSEQ multiplex PCR, and TCRdb's table has in-frame clones only and misses some. The D gene and trimming were derived from the DNA, and the V and J assignments and clone size from that table. The top ten hold 0.86% of the sample, which has about 120,000 clones, around 64% seen once. J was trimmed by 4 bases and V by 0 bases; bases with no gene match: 7. The CDR3 covers 16 residues. CDR1 is LGHNA and CDR2 is YNFKEQ in the germline V gene. This chain connects TRBV4-2 to TRBJ2-3, with 7 bases lining up with TRBD2. The source material was peripheral blood. The TCR was taken from a human donor with acute or convalescent COVID-19. The donor label of this sample is uncertain. The CDR3 bases are TGTGCCAGCAGCCAAGATTATGGGCTAGCGGCAGATACGCAGTATTTT. Residues: CASSQDYGLAADTQYF.